Listed here are 24 T cell receptor beta chains from one sample, sequenced in a study of sequential checkpoint blockade in melanoma. Sequenced by immunoSEQ multiplex PCR; TCRdb stores in-frame clones only, minus some. The sample records 5,500 to 9,000 clones, about 28% being singletons. This sample's treatment: randomized to nivolumab then ipilimumab (arm A) or the reverse (arm B). Specimen: tumor tissue (inferred from file names), collected from a patient given nivolumab and ipilimumab in sequence. The source of these receptors is a human donor with melanoma.

V usage is TRBV18 and J usage is TRBJ2-7; either TRBD1 or TRBD2 may fit D (6 bases each). V was pared by 2 bases and J by 5 bases, with 25 bases between. In germline, CDR1 is KGHSH, CDR2 LQKENI. The CDR3 is made up of 18 amino acids. This chain's CDR3 is CASSPVRGTRGISNEQYF. Here the CDR3 DNA reads TGTGCCAGCTCACCAGTGAGGGGGACTCGGGGGATTTCTAACGAGCAGTACTTC. The variable domain in full, with the rest retrieved from reference TRBV18 and TRBJ2-7, is NAGVMQNPRHLVRRRGQEARLRCSPMKGHSHVYWYRQLPEEGLKFMVYLQKENIIDESGMPKERFSAEFPKEGPSILRIQQVVRGDSAAYFCASSPVRGTRGISNEQYFGPGTRLTVT.

There are many counts of this clone. The chain combines TRBV7-4 with TRBJ1-2; D remains ambiguous. The germline V gene has CDR1 SGHVT and CDR2 SQSDAQ. The CDR3 consists of 13 residues. The V end lost 0 bases, the J end lost 8 bases, and 10 bases lay between the germline ends. The CDR3 coding sequence is TGTGCCAGCAGCTTAGCAGGGTCGGAGGGCTACACCTTC. Its translation is CASSLAGSEGYTF.

The chain employs TRBV18 and TRBJ2-7, with a tentative D call TRBD2 (6 bases). This CDR3 is built from 14 residues. Trimming took off 6 bases at V and 6 bases at J, with 18 bases between the two ends. Germline V CDR1 and CDR2: KGHSH, LQKENI. This CDR3 reads CASSSTAGSGEQYF. The CDR3 bases are TGTGCCAGCTCGTCCACCGCGGGATCCGGCGAGCAGTACTTC.

This clone was found a few times. The gene calls are TRBV12-5 and TRBJ2-5, with D maybe TRBD2 (6 bases). The CDR3 spans 13 residues. Germline V gene data show CDR1 as LGHNT and CDR2 as FRNRAP. CDR3 protein: CASNRGTGETQYF. Written as DNA, the CDR3 is TGTGCCAGCAACCGGGGGACCGGCGAGACCCAGTACTTC.

In this sample, this clone turned up a few times. The V gene is TRBV18, the J gene TRBJ2-7, with D unresolved. The CDR3 extends over 13 amino acids. Trimming took off 3 bases at V and 3 bases at J, with 9 bases between the two ends. Germline V gives CDR1 KGHSH, CDR2 LQKENI. This CDR3 reads CASSPGLLYEQYF. CDR3 sequence (DNA): TGTGCCAGCTCACCGGGCCTCCTCTACGAGCAGTACTTC.

This clone was counted between two and nine times. The chain is built from TRBV11-3 and TRBJ1-2; D call uncertain. The CDR3 totals 14 residues. Germline lookup yields CDR1 SGHNT and CDR2 YENEEA. Trimming left V 0 bases short and J 2 bases short, with 7 bases between. The CDR3 region has the DNA TGTGCCAGCAGCTTAGAAACGGGCAACTATGGCTACACCTTC. Protein sequence: CASSLETGNYGYTF.

This clone showed up just a few times. This chain uses TRBV5-1 with TRBJ2-7, with 7 bases aligning to TRBD1. The germline gives CDR1 SGHRS, CDR2 YFSETQ. Trimming cost V 0 bases and J 2 bases; bases outside gene matches: 5. The CDR3 runs 15 residues. CDR3 amino acids: CASSLEGGSTYEQYF. DNA for the CDR3: TGCGCCAGCAGCTTGGAAGGGGGCAGTACCTACGAGCAGTACTTC.

This clone has only a few counts. CDR3 region: CAITTRDGPNYGYTF. The CDR3 coding sequence is TGTGCCATCACTACCCGGGACGGACCTAACTATGGCTACACCTTC. The rearrangement links TRBV6-8 to TRBJ1-2, with a weak D call TRBD1 (5 bases). Germline CDR1 is MNHGY and CDR2 is SAAAGT. The CDR3 totals 15 residues. V gave up 10 bases and J gave up 0 bases, with 18 bases separating them.

This clone showed up just a few times. The chain couples TRBV15 to TRBJ2-3; D may be TRBD2 (5 bases). V was clipped by 3 bases and J by 5 bases, with 12 bases between them. The CDR3 has 14 amino acids. Germline assignment: CDR1 LNHNV and CDR2 YYDKDF (reference sequence). CDR3 loop: CATSSGLSLDTQYF. The CDR3 nucleotides are TGTGCCACCAGCAGTGGACTGAGCCTAGATACGCAGTATTTT. The full variable domain, its missing parts supplied by reference TRBV15 and TRBJ2-3, is DAMVIQNPRYQVTQFGKPVTLSCSQTLNHNVMYWYQQKSSQAPKLLFHYYDKDFNNEADTPDNFQSRRPNTSFCFLDIRSPGLGDTAMYLCATSSGLSLDTQYFGPGTRLTVL.

This rearrangement joins TRBV6-8 to TRBJ1-1; D gene unclear. This CDR3 has 14 amino acids. Germline V CDR1 and CDR2: MNHGY, SAAAGT. Deletions cut 5 bases from V and 1 base from J, with 11 bases between. The CDR3 DNA reads TGTGCCAGCAGTGACGCTCAAGAGAACACTGAAGCTTTCTTT. This sequence encodes CASSDAQENTEAFF.

This clone has a handful of counts. The chain uses TRBV11-3 and TRBJ2-1, with 8 bases aligning to TRBD2. Germline lookup yields CDR1 SGHNT and CDR2 YENEEA. V lost 3 bases, J lost 7 bases, and 11 bases stayed unmatched. The CDR3 is made up of 16 amino acids. The CDR3 sequence is CASSLTGTSVTNEQFF. The CDR3 nucleotides read TGTGCCAGCAGCTTGACCGGGACTAGTGTGACTAATGAGCAGTTCTTC.

V and J are TRBV30 and TRBJ2-7, with D unclear. The CDR3 runs 13 residues. Trimming left V 0 bases short and J 8 bases short, with 14 bases between. Germline lookup yields CDR1 GTSNPN and CDR2 SVGIG (reference sequence). The CDR3 coding sequence is TGTGCCTGGAGTGTTAGGGATAGCCAAAAGCAGTACTTC. It codes for CAWSVRDSQKQYF.

This chain links TRBV6-8 with TRBJ2-7; no definite D call. The germline V and J ends were trimmed by 2 bases and 3 bases, with 8 bases remaining between them. This CDR3 comprises 13 residues. CDR1 is MNHGY, CDR2 SAAAGT, per germline. CDR3 coding DNA: TGTGCCAGCAGTTACGACGGACGCTACGAGCAGTACTTC. The encoded protein is CASSYDGRYEQYF.

This clone was counted many times. This CDR3 reads CASSQLTGTEKLFF. As DNA, the CDR3 is TGTGCCAGCAGCCAACTGACAGGGACTGAAAAACTGTTTTTT. The rearrangement links TRBV11-3 to TRBJ1-4, with 7 bases that match TRBD1. The CDR3 spans 14 residues. V was pared by 5 bases and J by 7 bases, with 7 bases of the junction left unmatched. Looked up from germline, CDR1 is SGHNT and CDR2 is YENEEA.

The chain uses TRBV5-1 and TRBJ2-2; 12 nucleotides line up with TRBD2. Trimming at V came to 6 bases and at J to 7 bases, leaving 13 bases not matched to a gene. The CDR3 sequence is 17 residues long. CDR1 and CDR2 from the germline V gene are SGHRS and YFSETQ. The CDR3 region has the DNA TGCGCCAGCATCCTAAACCCTAGCGGGAGGGCCAGCGGGGAGCTGTTTTTT. Its protein product is CASILNPSGRASGELFF.

This clone has more than one count but fewer than ten. The V call is TRBV4-1, the J call TRBJ2-7, with D unclear. V was shortened by 4 bases and J by 7 bases, with 17 bases between the two germline ends. Germline V lookup: CDR1 MGHRA, CDR2 YSYEKL. This CDR3 region has 14 residues. CDR3 coding DNA: TGCGCCAGCAGCCCGACGGGCTCCTACAATGAGCAGTACTTC. Its protein is CASSPTGSYNEQYF.

V gene TRBV19 combines with J gene TRBJ1-2; TRBD1 is a possible D gene (5 bases). The length of the CDR3 is 15 residues. V was clipped by 7 bases and J by 0 bases, with 15 bases between them. The germline gives CDR1 LNHDA, CDR2 SQIVND (reference sequence). The CDR3 is CASMGRRGANYGYTF. CDR3 DNA sequence: TGTGCCAGTATGGGCCGGAGGGGAGCTAACTATGGCTACACCTTC.

Relative to its sample, this clone is medium-sized (0.01 to 0.1%). The chain combines TRBV5-1 with TRBJ2-7; TRBD1 agrees at 7 bases. With V trimmed by 4 bases and J by 2 bases, 9 bases remained unmatched. The germline CDR1 and CDR2 sequences are SGHRS and YFSETQ. This CDR3 contains 15 residues. CDR3 amino acids: CASSPRTGFTYEQYF. For the CDR3, the DNA is TGCGCCAGCAGCCCAAGGACAGGTTTCACCTACGAGCAGTACTTC. Complete variable domain (other parts from reference TRBV5-1 and TRBJ2-7): KAGVTQTPRYLIKTRGQQVTLSCSPISGHRSVSWYQQTPGQGLQFLFEYFSETQRNKGNFPGRFSGRQFSNSRSEMNVSTLELGDSALYLCASSPRTGFTYEQYFGPGTRLTVT.

In its sample, this clone was seen a few times. The rearrangement uses TRBV11-3 and TRBJ1-4; the D gene is possibly TRBD1 (5 bases). The V and J ends lost 2 bases and 0 bases respectively, with 7 bases between them. Germline loops: CDR1 SGHNT, CDR2 YENEEA. This CDR3 has 15 amino acids. This chain's CDR3 is CASSLLQATNEKLFF. As DNA, the CDR3 is TGTGCCAGCAGCTTACTACAGGCAACTAATGAAAAACTGTTTTTT.

The rearrangement links TRBV19 to TRBJ1-5; 8 bases line up with TRBD1. The germline gives CDR1 LNHDA, CDR2 SQIVND (reference sequence). V trimming: 4 bases; J trimming: 3 bases; junction bases outside the gene matches: 5. The length of the CDR3 is 15 residues. The CDR3 region has the DNA TGTGCCAGTAGTAGAGGGACAGGCACCAATCAGCCCCAGCATTTT. This encodes CASSRGTGTNQPQHF.

J is TRBJ2-3 and V is TRBV15; 7 bases fit TRBD1. Germline assignment: CDR1 LNHNV and CDR2 YYDKDF (reference sequence). CDR3 size: 17 residues. V was pared by 4 bases and J by 2 bases, with 12 bases of the junction left unmatched. The CDR3: CATSTRFARGFTDTQYF. DNA of the CDR3: TGTGCCACCAGCACCCGATTTGCCAGGGGGTTCACAGATACGCAGTATTTT.

The chain couples TRBV10-3 to TRBJ2-2, with 8 bases matching TRBD2. Germline-derived CDR1 and CDR2 are ENHRY and SYGVKD. The CDR3 runs 17 residues. Trimming at V came to 2 bases and at J to 1 base, leaving 6 bases not matched to a gene. The CDR3 bases are TGTGCCATCAGTGAGCGTATAGCGGGACAGAACACCGGGGAGCTGTTTTTT. Its translation is CAISERIAGQNTGELFF.

This chain connects TRBV19 to TRBJ2-3; possibly TRBD2 for D (6 bases). The CDR3 is 16 residues long. V lost 3 bases and J lost 6, with 19 bases in between. Germline assignment: CDR1 LNHDA and CDR2 SQIVND (reference sequence). CDR3 sequence: CASSMGLAIGGDTQYF. The CDR3 bases are TGTGCCAGTAGTATGGGCCTAGCTATTGGAGGGGATACGCAGTATTTT.

In this sample, this clone turned up a few times. This chain links TRBV6-8 with TRBJ2-1; TRBD1 matches 10 bases. The J segment lost 8 bases and the V segment lost 6 bases, leaving 7 bases of the junction unmatched. Germline assignment: CDR1 MNHGY and CDR2 SAAAGT. This CDR3 is built from 14 residues. The CDR3 region has the DNA TGTGCCAGCAGAACCGGGACAGGGGACGATGAGCAGTTCTTC. Amino acid sequence: CASRTGTGDDEQFF.